Below, one T cell receptor (beta chain) is given with its context. These data belong to a study of blood T cell repertoires in COVID-19. Background on the study: PBMCs, B-cell-depleted T cells, or T cells provided the cDNA or gDNA that made up the material.

The protocol was immunoSEQ multiplex PCR, while the TCRdb copy is restricted to in-frame clones and leaves out a portion. This table holds approximately 170,000 clones, about nine tenths found once. The CDR3 is 15 residues long. Germline V CDR1 and CDR2: KGHDR, SFDVKD. V shed 7 bases and J shed 1 base, with 14 bases lying between them. Sequenced: peripheral blood. The chain carries TRBV24-1 and TRBJ2-3; the D gene is possibly TRBD2 (6 bases). The receptor's source is a man aged 70 or older with acute or convalescent COVID-19. The chain's CDR3 is CATSPGTSRTDTQYF. In DNA, the CDR3 is TGTGCCACCAGCCCCGGGACTTCTCGCACAGATACGCAGTATTTT.